This TCR beta chain was observed in a study of shared clonotypes between healthy human individuals. Notes on the study in general: Specimens sampled were limited to blood, with tissue repertoires likely differing. Lower generation probabilities were found for non-shared clonotypes than for those shared by all four donors. Estimated richness was generally greater in naive than memory subsets.

The table came from immunoSEQ multiplex PCR; TCRdb's copy has only in-frame clones and leaves some out. The sample contains 2,100,000 or so clones, more than 90% of which appear only once. CDR3 length: 12 residues. Germline assignment: CDR1 SGHTA and CDR2 FQGNSA. V was shortened by 1 base and J by 6 bases, with 7 bases between the two germline ends. Both subsets, CD45RA+ naive and CD45RA-negative memory, were split from the CD4+ cells. A word on this clone: Its specificity is not known. The sample holds other DNA sequences that translate to the same CDR3.

The chain carries TRBV7-2 and TRBJ2-7, with TRBD2 as a possible D gene (5 bases). This sequence was found in a man younger than 35 in good health. Sequences were obtained from naive CD4+ T cells sorted from blood. Subset denoted: CD45RA+ positively selected. This CDR3 is CASSLDRGEQYF. CDR3 sequence (DNA): TGTGCCAGCAGCTTAGACCGGGGCGAGCAGTACTTC.